This T cell receptor beta chain was captured by sequencing in a study of CD8 T cells in ankylosing spondylitis. Study-wide results and caveats: Prior work had noted some motif variants in reactive arthritis blood and synovial fluid. In ankylosing spondylitis patients, matched synovial fluid reportedly showed significant enrichment of disease-linked clones. Ankylosing spondylitis blood appeared to carry a characteristic TCR beta motif of roughly 8 highly homologous variants.

TCRdb fed the 5' RACE reads into MiXCR, producing one record per CDR3 protein. The sample records 750,000 to 850,000 distinct CDR3 sequences, over 9.5% being singletons. Trimming removed 4 bases from V and 2 bases from J; junction bases left unmatched: 10. The CDR3 extends over 16 amino acids. Germline V gene sequence: CDR1 DFQATT, CDR2 SNEGSKA (reference sequence). For this clonotype: What it recognizes is unknown.

The receptor was derived from a male donor with ankylosing spondylitis. The sample consisted of blood, either unsorted or a sorted T cell fraction (not recorded which). V usage is TRBV20-1 and J usage is TRBJ2-4; 8 nucleotides agree with TRBD2. The CDR3 region has the DNA TGCAGTGCTACTAGCGGGCTCCCCCCCCCCAAAAACATTCAGTACTTC. Amino acids: CSATSGLPPPKNIQYF.